The sequence of this T cell receptor (beta chain) was determined in a study of post-analysis software for immune sequencing data. Study-level results: About 5 TRBV segments appeared more often in patients than in controls, and TRBV5-6, TRBV5-1 and TRBV20-1 were among these. Significantly decreased normalized Chao1 diversity was recorded for multiple sclerosis patients relative to controls.

Unique molecular identifiers were built into the TCR beta cDNA libraries. The source material, roughly 0.9 to 11 million T cells, gave rise to approximately 520,000 cDNA molecules. TCRdb recomputed calls from the PCR reads with MiXCR, one row per CDR3 protein. Here the sample spans hundreds of thousands of distinct CDR3 sequences, approximately 45% being singletons. This clonotype came up a few times. Its antigen is not known. The CDR3 consists of 16 residues. Germline values: CDR1 SEHNR, CDR2 FQNEAQ (reference sequence). J was trimmed by 2 bases and V by 5 bases; bases with no gene match: 11. V gene TRBV7-9 combines with J gene TRBJ2-5, with 7 bases lining up with TRBD1. The TCR sequence derives from a girl under 18 with multiple sclerosis. The sample consisted of blood. The CDR3 DNA reads TGTGCCAGCAGCCACCTCCAAGACAGGGTTCAAGAGACCCAGTACTTC. Protein: CASSHLQDRVQETQYF.